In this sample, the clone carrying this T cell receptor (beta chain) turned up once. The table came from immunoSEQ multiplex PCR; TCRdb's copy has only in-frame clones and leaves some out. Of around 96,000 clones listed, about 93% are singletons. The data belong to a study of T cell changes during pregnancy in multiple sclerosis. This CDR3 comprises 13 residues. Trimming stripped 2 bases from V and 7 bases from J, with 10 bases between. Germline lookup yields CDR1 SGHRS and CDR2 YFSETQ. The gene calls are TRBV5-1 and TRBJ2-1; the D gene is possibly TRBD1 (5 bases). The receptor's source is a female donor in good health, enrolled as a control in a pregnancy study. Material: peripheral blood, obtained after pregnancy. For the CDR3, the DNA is TGCGCCAGCAGCTTCGCACAGGAAAATGAGCAGTTCTTC. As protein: CASSFAQENEQFF.